These T cell receptor beta chains were read from a single sample in a study of spatial heterogeneity in lung cancer. TCRdb analysed the 5' RACE reads with MiXCR anew, one entry per CDR3 protein. The sample has about 1,700 distinct CDR3 sequences; 5.5% are singletons. The sample was lung tumor tissue, taken at surgery. Receptors were obtained from a male donor with early-stage non-small cell lung cancer. Both conserved end residues are part of each CDR3. D genes are given only for firm matches. Clone size, where shown, is once, few, many, or a class for clones that have expanded.

d_call,j_call,clone_size,v_call,cdr3_aa,cdr3_nt
-,TRBJ2-3,large,TRBV5-1,CASSRRTSTDTQYF,TGCGCCAGCAGTCGTAGGACTAGCACAGATACGCAGTATTTT
-,TRBJ1-5,once,TRBV20-1,CSAEVGDNQPQHF,TGCAGTGCTGAGGTTGGCGACAATCAGCCCCAGCATTTT
TRBD1,TRBJ1-2,medium-sized,TRBV6-6,CASSSTGQAYGYTF,TGTGCCAGCAGTTCCACGGGACAGGCCTATGGCTACACCTTC
-,TRBJ2-1,medium-sized,TRBV7-2,CASSPRAMTRNEQFF,TGTGCCAGCAGCCCGAGGGCCATGACGCGAAATGAGCAGTTCTTC
TRBD1,TRBJ1-6,medium-sized,TRBV9,CASSAEDRGASPLHF,TGTGCCAGCAGCGCAGAGGACAGGGGAGCTTCACCCCTCCACTTT
-,TRBJ2-3,-,TRBV6-2/TRBV6-3,CASSPSEADTQYF,TGTGCCAGCAGTCCCTCTGAGGCAGATACGCAGTATTTT
-,TRBJ2-1,medium-sized,TRBV28,CASSFQNEQFF,TGTGCCAGCAGTTTTCAAAATGAGCAGTTCTTC
TRBD2,TRBJ2-2,few,TRBV6-4,CASRKRGAGELFF,TGTGCCAGCAGAAAGCGGGGGGCCGGGGAGCTGTTTTTT
-,TRBJ2-7,medium-sized,TRBV5-5,CASSLVGGSSYEQYF,TGTGCCAGCAGCTTGGTGGGGGGCAGCTCCTACGAGCAGTACTTC
-,TRBJ2-7,medium-sized,TRBV21-1,CASSKGRRNYEQYF,TGTGCCAGCAGCAAAGGACGGAGAAACTACGAGCAGTACTTC
-,TRBJ1-5,medium-sized,TRBV5-1,CASSPGSLGDQPQHF,TGCGCCAGCAGCCCCGGGTCCCTGGGGGATCAGCCCCAGCATTTT
-,TRBJ2-5,-,TRBV28,CASSFDRSQETQYF,TGTGCCAGCAGTTTTGACCGGTCCCAAGAGACCCAGTACTTC
-,TRBJ2-7,medium-sized,TRBV19,CASSIGQDYEQYF,TGTGCCAGTAGTATAGGGCAGGACTACGAGCAGTACTTC
TRBD2,TRBJ2-3,many,TRBV20-1,CSARDLRGGPDTQYF,TGCAGTGCTAGAGATCTTCGGGGGGGCCCCGATACGCAGTATTTT
TRBD2,TRBJ2-1,medium-sized,TRBV7-9,CASSLASGGTKQFF,TGTGCCAGCAGCTTAGCTAGCGGGGGGACGAAGCAGTTCTTC
TRBD2,TRBJ2-3,medium-sized,TRBV11-2,CASRTEGGEGDTQYF,TGTGCCAGCAGGACAGAGGGCGGGGAGGGAGATACGCAGTATTTT
-,TRBJ1-2,medium-sized,TRBV19,CASRPRDNYGYTF,TGTGCCAGTAGACCGAGAGATAACTATGGCTACACCTTC
TRBD1,TRBJ2-1,few,TRBV7-8,CASSDGQVYNEQFF,TGTGCCAGCAGCGACGGACAGGTTTACAATGAGCAGTTCTTC
TRBD1,TRBJ2-3,medium-sized,TRBV5-4,CASTKGAKDTQYF,TGTGCCAGTACCAAGGGGGCGAAAGATACGCAGTATTTT
-,TRBJ2-5,medium-sized,TRBV7-9,CASSVGLGLETQYF,TGTGCCAGCAGCGTAGGGCTGGGGCTGGAGACCCAGTACTTC
TRBD2,TRBJ2-1,medium-sized,TRBV5-6,CASSRTSGGALASFF,TGTGCCAGCAGCCGCACTAGCGGGGGGGCTCTTGCTAGCTTCTTC
TRBD1,TRBJ2-5,medium-sized,TRBV7-9,CASSLWDRGPQETQYF,TGTGCCAGCAGCCTCTGGGACAGGGGGCCCCAAGAGACCCAGTACTTC
TRBD2,TRBJ2-5,many,TRBV4-1,CASSQDSPSGGLETQYF,TGCGCCAGCAGCCAAGATAGTCCTAGCGGGGGCTTAGAGACCCAGTACTTC